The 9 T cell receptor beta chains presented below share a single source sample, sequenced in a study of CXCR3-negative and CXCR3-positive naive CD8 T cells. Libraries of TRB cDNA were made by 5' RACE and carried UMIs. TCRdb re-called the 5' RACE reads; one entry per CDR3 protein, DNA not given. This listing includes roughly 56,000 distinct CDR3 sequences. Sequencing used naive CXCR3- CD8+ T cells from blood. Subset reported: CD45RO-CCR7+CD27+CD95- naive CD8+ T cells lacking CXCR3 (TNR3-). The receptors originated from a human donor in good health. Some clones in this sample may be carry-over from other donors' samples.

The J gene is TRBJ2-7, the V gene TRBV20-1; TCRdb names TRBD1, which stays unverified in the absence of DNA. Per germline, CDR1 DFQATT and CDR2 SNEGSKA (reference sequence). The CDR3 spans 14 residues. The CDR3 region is CSARNRGTSYEQYF.

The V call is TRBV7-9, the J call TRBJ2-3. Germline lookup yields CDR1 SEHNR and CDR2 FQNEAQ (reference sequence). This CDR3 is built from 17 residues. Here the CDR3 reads CASSLGGLDRSTDTQYF.

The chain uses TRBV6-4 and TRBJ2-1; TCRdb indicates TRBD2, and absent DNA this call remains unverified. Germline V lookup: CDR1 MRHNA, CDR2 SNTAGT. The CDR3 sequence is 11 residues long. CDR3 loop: CASSDGLAEIF.

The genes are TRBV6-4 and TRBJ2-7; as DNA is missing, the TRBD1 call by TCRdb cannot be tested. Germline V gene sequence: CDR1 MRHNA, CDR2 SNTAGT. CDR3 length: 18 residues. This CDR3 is CASSDSIPGGRICYEQYF.

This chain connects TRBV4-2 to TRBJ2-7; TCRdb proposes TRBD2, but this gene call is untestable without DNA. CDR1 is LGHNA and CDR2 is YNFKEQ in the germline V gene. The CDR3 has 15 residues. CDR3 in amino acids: CASSQGRERLYEQYF.

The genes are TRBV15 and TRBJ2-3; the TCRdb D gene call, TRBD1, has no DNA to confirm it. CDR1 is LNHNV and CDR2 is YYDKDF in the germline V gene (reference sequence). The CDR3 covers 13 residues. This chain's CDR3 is CATSEGGTDTQYF. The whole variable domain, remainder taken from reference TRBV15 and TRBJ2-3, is DAMVIQNPRYQVTQFGKPVTLSCSQTLNHNVMYWYQQKSSQAPKLLFHYYDKDFNNEADTPDNFQSRRPNTSFCFLDIRSPGLGDTAMYLCATSEGGTDTQYFGPGTRLTVL.

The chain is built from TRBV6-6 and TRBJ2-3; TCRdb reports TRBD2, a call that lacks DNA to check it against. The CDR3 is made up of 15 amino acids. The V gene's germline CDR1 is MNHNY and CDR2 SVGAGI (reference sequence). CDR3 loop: CASSYAPVRTDTQYF.

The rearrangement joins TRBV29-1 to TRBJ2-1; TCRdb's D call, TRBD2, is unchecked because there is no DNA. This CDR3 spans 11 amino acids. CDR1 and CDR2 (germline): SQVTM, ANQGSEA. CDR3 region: CSLAGYNEQFF.

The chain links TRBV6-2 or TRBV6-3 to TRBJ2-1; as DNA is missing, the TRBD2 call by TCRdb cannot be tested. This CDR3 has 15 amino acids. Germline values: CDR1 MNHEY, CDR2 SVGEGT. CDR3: CASRPSGSSYNEQFF.